Shown below are 9 T cell receptor beta chains from a single sample sequenced in a study of shared T cell receptors in the human thymus. Only in-frame clones appear in the TCRdb table, and some are missing; sequencing was by immunoSEQ multiplex PCR. Here the sample spans hundreds of thousands of clones, roughly 94% being singletons. Sequenced sample: thymocytes. These receptors originate from a human donor.

This CDR3 reads CASRRLAGVSYNEQFF. The CDR3 DNA sequence: TGTGCCAGCAGGAGACTAGCGGGAGTGTCCTACAATGAGCAGTTCTTC. The chain couples TRBV11-1 to TRBJ2-1, with 12 bases that match TRBD2. CDR1 and CDR2 (germline): SGHAT, FQDESV (reference sequence). CDR3 size: 16 residues. With V trimmed by 6 bases and J by 1 base, 4 bases remained unmatched. Looking up the rest from reference TRBV11-1 and TRBJ2-1 gives the full variable domain: EAEVAQSPRYKITEKSQAVAFWCDPISGHATLYWYRQILGQGPELLVQFQDESVVDDSQLPKDRFSAERLKGVDSTLKIQPAELGDSAMYLCASRRLAGVSYNEQFFGPGTRLTVL.

V usage is TRBV7-2 and J usage is TRBJ1-2, with D tentatively TRBD1 (6 bases). The CDR3 totals 13 residues. CDR1 and CDR2 from the germline V gene are SGHTA and FQGNSA. Trimming stripped 5 bases from V and 2 bases from J, with 9 bases between. The CDR3 DNA is TGTGCCAGCAGCCGAGGGGGGAACTATGGCTACACCTTC. Amino acids: CASSRGGNYGYTF.

The chain couples TRBV19 to TRBJ2-1; 9 positions agree with TRBD2. The CDR3 loop spans 16 amino acids. The germline CDR1 and CDR2 sequences are LNHDA and SQIVND (reference sequence). V gave up 1 base and J gave up 3 bases; unmatched junction bases: 4. The CDR3 protein is CASSIGTAGGYNEQFF. CDR3 nucleotides: TGTGCCAGTAGTATAGGGACAGCGGGAGGCTACAATGAGCAGTTCTTC.

The genes are TRBV10-1 and TRBJ2-3; a possible D gene is TRBD1 (6 bases). Germline CDR1 and CDR2: WNHNN and SYGVQD (reference sequence). The ends were cut back, 4 bases at V and 1 base at J, with 12 bases in the middle. The CDR3 runs 15 residues. The CDR3, as DNA: TGCGCCAGCAGTGTAACCACAGGGCGCACAGATACGCAGTATTTT. Its translation: CASSVTTGRTDTQYF.

The J gene is TRBJ2-6, the V gene TRBV28, with 8 bases identical to TRBD1. V dropped 6 bases and J dropped 1; count of bases not matched to a gene: 8. CDR1 is MDHEN and CDR2 is SYDVKM in the germline V gene. The CDR3 extends over 17 amino acids. CDR3 loop: CASSPDRGGSGANVLTF. In DNA form, the CDR3 reads TGTGCCAGCAGCCCTGACAGGGGTGGATCTGGGGCCAACGTCCTGACTTTC.

Here the CDR3 DNA reads TGTGCCAGTGGATCGGGACTCCTCTCCTACGAGCAGTACTTC. Translated, it gives CASGSGLLSYEQYF. This chain joins TRBV19 and TRBJ2-7, with a weak D call TRBD2 (6 bases). This CDR3 contains 14 residues. V was trimmed by 8 bases and J by 0 bases, leaving 14 bases between them. The germline gives CDR1 LNHDA, CDR2 SQIVND (reference sequence).

As DNA, the CDR3 is TGCGCCAGCAGCCGAGGACTCGACAATGAGCAGTTCTTC. Encoded protein: CASSRGLDNEQFF. The chain employs TRBV5-1 and TRBJ2-1; maybe TRBD2 (5 bases). V was clipped by 4 bases and J by 5 bases, with 10 bases between them. Germline CDR1 SGHRS, CDR2 YFSETQ. The CDR3 loop spans 13 amino acids.

The gene calls are TRBV7-8 and TRBJ2-3; D gene ambiguous. V was trimmed by 5 bases and J by 6 bases, leaving 6 bases between them. The CDR3 contains 11 residues. Germline V gives CDR1 SGHVS, CDR2 FQNEAQ. CDR3 DNA sequence: TGTGCCAGCAGCGGAGCCGATACGCAGTATTTT. Translating it yields CASSGADTQYF.

V is TRBV7-3 and J is TRBJ2-7, with D perhaps TRBD1 or TRBD2 (5 bases each). The germline V and J ends were trimmed by 4 bases and 1 base, with 23 bases remaining between them. Germline CDR1 SGHTA, CDR2 FQGTGA. CDR3 length equals 18 residues. The CDR3 coding sequence is TGTGCCAGCAGCTCATATACTGGGACGGGTATAGGTTCCTACGAGCAGTACTTC. Translated: CASSSYTGTGIGSYEQYF. Full variable domain (remainder filled in from reference TRBV7-3 and TRBJ2-7): GAGVSQTPSNKVTEKGKYVELRCDPISGHTALYWYRQSLGQGPEFLIYFQGTGAADDSGLPNDRFFAVRPEGSVSTLKIQRTERGDSAVYLCASSSYTGTGIGSYEQYFGPGTRLTVT.